Here is one TCR beta chain with its context. Antigen unknown. The germline V gene encodes CDR1 MNHEY and CDR2 SVGAGI. CDR3 length: 13 residues. With V trimmed by 5 bases and J by 8 bases, 5 bases remained unmatched. The record originates from a study of somatic mutations in cytotoxic T cells in rheumatoid arthritis. Study as a whole: Peripheral blood samples of approximately 30 ml EDTA were taken from patients directly after diagnosis and before treatment. Study results and limitations: Patients with rheumatoid arthritis, but not healthy controls, had CD8+ clonality that increased with age. More than 20% of CD8+ cells belonged to the largest clone in about an eighth of the 65 patients.

Original methodology: Matching between patient CD8+ clones larger than 1% and published virus-specific TCRB sequences was rare. Using immunoSEQ multiplex PCR, the repertoire was profiled, and TCRdb retains in-frame clones only, with some absent. V, J and clone size are taken as reported in that table, and D and trimming were inferred from the DNA itself. The data show around 16,000 clones, roughly 86% seen once. Sequencing input: CD8+ T cells sorted from blood. The genes are TRBV6-5 and TRBJ2-1, with 8 positions matching TRBD1. The source of this sequence is a woman between 50 and 59 years old with rheumatoid arthritis. The CDR3 DNA reads TGTGCCAGCAGTGGGGCAGGGGGCGATGAGCAGTTCTTC. Its protein product is CASSGAGGDEQFF.